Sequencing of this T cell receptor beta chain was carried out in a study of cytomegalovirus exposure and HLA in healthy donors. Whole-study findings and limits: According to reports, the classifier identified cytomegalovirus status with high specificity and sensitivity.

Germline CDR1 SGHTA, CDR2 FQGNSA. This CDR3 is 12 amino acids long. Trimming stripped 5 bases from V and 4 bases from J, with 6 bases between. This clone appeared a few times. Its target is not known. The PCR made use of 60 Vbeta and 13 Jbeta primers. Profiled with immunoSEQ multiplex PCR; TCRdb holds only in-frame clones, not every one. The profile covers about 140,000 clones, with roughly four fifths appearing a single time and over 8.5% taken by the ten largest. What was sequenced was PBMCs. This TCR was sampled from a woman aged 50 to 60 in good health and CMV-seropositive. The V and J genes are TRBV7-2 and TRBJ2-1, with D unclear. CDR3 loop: CASSPRYNEQFF. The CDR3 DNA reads TGTGCCAGCAGCCCTCGGTACAATGAGCAGTTCTTC.